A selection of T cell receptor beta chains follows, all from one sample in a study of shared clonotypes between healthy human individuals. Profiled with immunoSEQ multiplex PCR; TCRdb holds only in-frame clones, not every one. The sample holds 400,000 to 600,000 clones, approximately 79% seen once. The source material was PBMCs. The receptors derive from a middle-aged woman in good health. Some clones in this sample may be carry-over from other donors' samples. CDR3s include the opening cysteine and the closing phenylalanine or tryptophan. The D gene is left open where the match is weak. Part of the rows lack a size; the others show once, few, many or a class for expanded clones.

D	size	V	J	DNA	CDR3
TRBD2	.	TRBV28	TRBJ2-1	TGTGCCAGCAGTCCAAGAGCCCGACTAGCGGGATACAATGAGCAGTTCTTC	CASSPRARLAGYNEQFF
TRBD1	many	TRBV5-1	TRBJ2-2	TGCGCCAGCAGCCTCGGGACAGTTGTAGGGGAGCTGTTTTTT	CASSLGTVVGELFF
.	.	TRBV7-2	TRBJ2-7	TGTGCCAGCAGCCGTAACGAGGAATCGGAGCAGTACTTC	CASSRNEESEQYF
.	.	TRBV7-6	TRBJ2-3	TGTGCCAGCAGCTTAGTGGGCTACACAGATACGCAGTATTTT	CASSLVGYTDTQYF
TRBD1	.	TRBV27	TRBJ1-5	TGTGCCAGCAGAAAAACAGGGGACCTTAGCAATCAGCCCCAGCATTTT	CASRKTGDLSNQPQHF
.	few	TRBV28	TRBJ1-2	TGTGCCAGTTACCTCTCAACAGGGTCTGGCTACACCTTC	CASYLSTGSGYTF
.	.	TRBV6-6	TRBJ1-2	TGTGCCAGCAGTTACGGACATGGCTACACCTTC	CASSYGHGYTF
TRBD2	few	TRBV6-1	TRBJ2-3	TGTGCCAGCAGTGAAGCTAGCGGGAGTGTAGATACGCAGTATTTT	CASSEASGSVDTQYF
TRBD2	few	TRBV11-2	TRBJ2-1	TGTGCCAGCAGCTTAAATGAGAGGACTAGCGGGAGTAAGGAGCAGTTCTTC	CASSLNERTSGSKEQFF
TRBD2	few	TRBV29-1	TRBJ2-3	TGCAGCGTGGCTAGCGGAGGAAGCACAGATACGCAGTATTTT	CSVASGGSTDTQYF
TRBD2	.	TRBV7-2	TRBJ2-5	TGTGCCAGCAGCTTGCGACTAGCGGGAGAGGGGACCCAGTACTTC	CASSLRLAGEGTQYF
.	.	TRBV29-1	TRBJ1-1	TGCAGCGGCGGGTGGGGGAACACTGAAGCTTTCTTT	CSGGWGNTEAFF
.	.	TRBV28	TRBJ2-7	TGTGCCAGCAGCCTCCCTGACGGGGACATATACGAGCAGTACTTC	CASSLPDGDIYEQYF
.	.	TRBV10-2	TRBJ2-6	TGCGCCAGCAACGACCGGGTCTCTGGGGCCAACGTCCTGACTTTC	CASNDRVSGANVLTF
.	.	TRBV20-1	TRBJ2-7	TGCAGTGCTAGGGGAGAATACGAGCAGTACTTC	CSARGEYEQYF
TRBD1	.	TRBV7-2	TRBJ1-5	TGTGCCAGCAGCGCCGACAGGGGCAATCAGCCCCAGCATTTT	CASSADRGNQPQHF
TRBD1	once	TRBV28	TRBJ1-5	TGTGCCAGCACCGGATCCGGACAGGGCTATCAGCCCCAGCATTTT	CASTGSGQGYQPQHF
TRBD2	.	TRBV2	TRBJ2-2	TGTGCCAGCAGTGAGTCGAAGGGACTACCGAACACCGGGGAGCTGTTTTTT	CASSESKGLPNTGELFF
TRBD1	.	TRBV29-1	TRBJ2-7	TGCAGCGTTGAAGGGACAGGGGCCTACGAGCAGTACTTC	CSVEGTGAYEQYF
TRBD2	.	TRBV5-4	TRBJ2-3	TGTGCCAGCAGCTTGGGGGGCGGGAGGAGCACAGATACGCAGTATTTT	CASSLGGGRSTDTQYF